One and the same sample provided the 20 T cell receptor beta chains below, sequenced in a study of T-cell memory formation after mild COVID-19. TCRdb passed the 5' RACE reads through MiXCR, listing each CDR3 protein once. The sample holds roughly 610,000 distinct CDR3 sequences, roughly a sixth seen once. The source material was PBMCs or a T cell subset sorted from them (not recorded which). The receptors originated from an adult woman who had mild COVID-19 (a few samples of this study predate the infection). Cell type and time point are not known.

In this sample, this clonotype turned up a few times. The rearrangement uses TRBV9 and TRBJ2-7, with 10 bases lining up with TRBD2. The CDR3 contains 16 residues. The germline CDR1 and CDR2 sequences are SGDLS and YYNGEE. V gave up 6 bases and J gave up 2 bases; unmatched junction bases: 11. The CDR3 bases are TGTGCCAGCAAGGAGAGCGGACTAGCGGCCACCTACGAGCAGTACTTC. Translating gives CASKESGLAATYEQYF.

This clonotype was counted ten times or more. The chain carries TRBV4-3 and TRBJ1-1, with TRBD1 as a possible D gene (6 bases). The germline CDR1 and CDR2 sequences are LGHNA and YSLEER. The ends were cut back, 0 bases at V and 8 bases at J, with 10 bases in the middle. The CDR3 extends over 13 amino acids. In DNA, the CDR3 is TGCGCCAGCAGCCAAGATCGGGACATCGAAGCTTTCTTT. Its protein product is CASSQDRDIEAFF.

This clonotype was seen more than once but under ten times. V and J are TRBV5-6 and TRBJ1-6; TRBD1 agrees at 11 bases. The CDR3 has 17 amino acids. Germline CDR1 SGHDT, CDR2 YYEEEE. The ends lost 4 bases at V and 8 bases at J; junction bases unmatched: 11. This CDR3 is CASSHPSDRGHDSPLHF. CDR3 DNA sequence: TGTGCCAGCAGCCATCCTTCGGACAGGGGGCATGATTCACCCCTCCACTTT.

Many counts were recorded for this clonotype. V is TRBV24-1 and J is TRBJ2-5; D remains ambiguous. Germline values: CDR1 KGHDR, CDR2 SFDVKD. The CDR3 contains 14 residues. V was shortened by 4 bases and J by 3 bases, with 11 bases between the two germline ends. The CDR3 DNA follows: TGTGCCACCAGTGAGGGTGTGGGGAAAGAGACCCAGTACTTC. Residues: CATSEGVGKETQYF.

The rearrangement joins TRBV7-9 to TRBJ1-6; TRBD1 is a possible D gene (6 bases). V was clipped by 2 bases and J by 9 bases, with 14 bases between them. CDR1 and CDR2 from the germline V gene are SEHNR and FQNEAQ (reference sequence). CDR3 size: 15 residues. Here the CDR3 DNA reads TGTGCCAGCAGCTTACCGGGACAAGGCGGTTCACCCCTCCACTTT. This translates into CASSLPGQGGSPLHF.

This clonotype came up many times. The chain carries TRBV7-9 and TRBJ2-7; 8 nucleotides match TRBD1. The CDR3 is 14 amino acids. After removal of 5 bases from V and 3 bases from J, the junction contained 6 bases not matched to a gene. CDR1 is SEHNR and CDR2 is FQNEAQ in the germline V gene (reference sequence). The CDR3 bases are TGTGCCAGCAGCCACCGGGACAGGAACTACGAGCAGTACTTC. Translated: CASSHRDRNYEQYF. The whole variable domain, filled in from reference TRBV7-9 and TRBJ2-7, reads DTGVSQNPRHKITKRGQNVTFRCDPISEHNRLYWYRQTLGQGPEFLTYFQNEAQLEKSRLLSDRFSAERPKGSFSTLEIQRTEQGDSAMYLCASSHRDRNYEQYFGPGTRLTVT.

In its sample, this clonotype was seen a few times. The chain is built from TRBV24-1 and TRBJ2-1; 7 bases agree with TRBD1. CDR3 length equals 13 residues. V lost 10 bases, J lost 2 bases, and 4 bases stayed unmatched. Looked up from germline, CDR1 is KGHDR and CDR2 is SFDVKD. The CDR3 DNA is TGTGCCACAGGGACAGTTGCCTACAATGAGCAGTTCTTC. Its protein product is CATGTVAYNEQFF.

This CDR3 reads CAWKRGYMGVGYGYTF. The CDR3 bases are TGTGCCTGGAAGAGGGGATATATGGGCGTCGGCTATGGCTACACCTTC. The chain joins TRBV30 to TRBJ1-2, with a possible D match to TRBD1 (5 bases). This CDR3 is 16 amino acids long. Trimming took 4 bases from V and 4 from J, leaving 22 bases between them. Germline V lookup: CDR1 GTSNPN, CDR2 SVGIG (reference sequence).

This clonotype appeared a few times. The V gene is TRBV5-1, the J gene TRBJ2-5; no firm D call. Trimming took 2 bases from V and 4 from J, leaving 9 bases between them. The CDR3 contains 13 residues. Germline-derived CDR1 and CDR2 are SGHRS and YFSETQ. This CDR3 is CASSFMDGETQYF. In DNA form, the CDR3 reads TGCGCCAGCAGCTTCATGGACGGAGAGACCCAGTACTTC.

V gene TRBV12-3 or TRBV12-4 combines with J gene TRBJ1-2; D perhaps matches TRBD1 (6 bases). The V end was cut by 6 bases, the J end by 1 base, with 15 bases between. The length of the CDR3 is 15 residues. CDR3 bases: TGTGCCAGCAGCCCCGGGACACAAGTTAACTATGGCTACACCTTC. This codes for CASSPGTQVNYGYTF.

This clonotype was detected only once. This chain joins TRBV10-3 and TRBJ1-1, with a tentative D call TRBD1 (6 bases). The CDR3 totals 14 residues. Trimming removed 0 bases at V and 5 bases at J, with 10 bases between. Germline values: CDR1 ENHRY, CDR2 SYGVKD. The CDR3 protein is CAISESTGMTEAFF. The CDR3 nucleotides read TGTGCCATCAGTGAGTCCACAGGGATGACTGAAGCTTTCTTT.

V and J are TRBV11-3 and TRBJ1-5, with D possibly being TRBD1 (6 bases). Germline loops: CDR1 SGHNT, CDR2 YENEEA. The ends were cut back, 5 bases at V and 2 bases at J, with 25 bases in the middle. This CDR3 region has 19 residues. The CDR3, as DNA: TGTGCCAGCAGCGTGGGACCACAGGGCCCCACTTGGGGCAATCAGCCCCAGCATTTT. Translation gives CASSVGPQGPTWGNQPQHF. The entire variable domain, with the rest obtained from reference TRBV11-3 and TRBJ1-5, is as follows: EAGVVQSPRYKIIEKKQPVAFWCNPISGHNTLYWYLQNLGQGPELLIRYENEEAVDDSQLPKDRFSAERLKGVDSTLKIQPAELGDSAVYLCASSVGPQGPTWGNQPQHFGDGTRLSIL.

J is TRBJ2-7 and V is TRBV6-1, with no clear D. Germline CDR1 and CDR2: MNHNS and SASEGT. Between the trimmed V and J ends, which lost 2 bases and 7 bases, there was a span of 18 bases. The CDR3 runs 15 residues. CDR3 nucleotide sequence: TGTGCCAGCAGTGAACAGCACACGCAGCGTGGGGAGCAGTACTTC. This sequence encodes CASSEQHTQRGEQYF.

This clonotype showed up just a few times. The chain joins TRBV6-6 to TRBJ1-5; 11 bases agree with TRBD1. Germline CDR1 and CDR2: MNHNY and SVGAGI (reference sequence). V gave up 6 bases and J gave up 6 bases; unmatched junction bases: 7. The CDR3 covers 15 residues. This chain's CDR3 is CASSLGQGVGQPQHF. In nucleotides, the CDR3 is TGTGCCAGCAGCCTGGGACAGGGGGTGGGTCAGCCCCAGCATTTT.

The chain employs TRBV20-1 and TRBJ2-3; 11 bases are a match to TRBD2. The germline gives CDR1 DFQATT, CDR2 SNEGSKA (reference sequence). J lost 6 bases, V lost 0 bases, and 5 bases had no gene match. The CDR3 has 15 amino acids. CDR3 sequence (DNA): TGCAGTGCTAGAGATCGCCCTAGCGGGAGGGATACGCAGTATTTT. Translating gives CSARDRPSGRDTQYF.

This clonotype was detected only a few times. J is TRBJ2-7 and V is TRBV7-8; a weak D match, TRBD1 (5 bases). V was trimmed by 1 base and J by 5 bases, leaving 12 bases between them. CDR3 size: 14 residues. Germline V CDR1 and CDR2: SGHVS, FQNEAQ. CDR3 coding DNA: TGTGCCAGCAGCTTAGTTCCAGGGAAAGACGAGCAGTACTTC. Protein sequence: CASSLVPGKDEQYF.

This clonotype came up many times. J is TRBJ2-1 and V is TRBV5-6; 8 nucleotides agree with TRBD1. Unmatched junction bases numbered 4, after V lost 2 bases and J lost 3 bases. CDR3 length: 15 residues. Looked up from germline, CDR1 is SGHDT and CDR2 is YYEEEE. The CDR3 protein is CASSLGQGIYNEQFF. Here the CDR3 DNA reads TGTGCCAGCAGCTTAGGACAGGGAATCTACAATGAGCAGTTCTTC.

The V call is TRBV7-8, the J call TRBJ1-2; D is undetermined. The CDR3 spans 13 residues. Germline loops: CDR1 SGHVS, CDR2 FQNEAQ. V lost 1 base, J lost 7 bases, and 10 bases lay in between. The CDR3 sequence is CASSLGDVGGYTF. The CDR3 DNA sequence: TGTGCCAGCAGCTTAGGGGATGTCGGTGGCTACACCTTC.

J is TRBJ1-1 and V is TRBV11-3; 7 nucleotides agree with TRBD1. Germline CDR1 reads SGHNT; CDR2 reads YENEEA. The CDR3 covers 14 residues. Trimming took 5 bases from V and 5 from J; bases not matched to a gene: 8. CDR3 in amino acids: CASSRGQGETEAFF. The CDR3 nucleotides are TGTGCCAGCAGCCGCGGGCAGGGGGAAACTGAAGCTTTCTTT.

The chain joins TRBV7-3 to TRBJ2-1, with D unclear. In germline, CDR1 is SGHTA, CDR2 FQGTGA. The CDR3 consists of 12 residues. V was shortened by 5 bases and J by 5 bases, with 7 bases between the two germline ends. The CDR3 reads CASSPMDNEQFF. The CDR3 DNA is TGTGCCAGCAGCCCTATGGACAATGAGCAGTTCTTC.